This TCR beta chain emerged from a study of OX40 agonist ivuxolimab in advanced cancers. For the wider study: Ivuxolimab, which targeted the costimulatory receptor OX40 (CD134), was an agonistic, fully human IgG2 monoclonal antibody. Intravenous ivuxolimab was administered to patients every 2 weeks at six dose levels: 0.01, 0.1, 0.3, 1.5, 3 and 10 mg/kg. Among the roughly 52 dose-escalation patients, some 20 had hepatocellular carcinoma, some 15 melanoma, 9 renal cell carcinoma and 9 head and neck cancer. A male proportion of approximately 83% and a mean age of 60 years, ranging from 23 to 79, were recorded for the dose-escalation cohort. Prior anti-PD-1, anti-PD-L1 or anti-CTLA-4 therapy was permitted, and checkpoint inhibitors had been received by under 50% of dose-escalation patients. Partial responses occurred in three dose-escalation patients: two with cutaneous melanoma and one with hepatocellular carcinoma. The purpose of peripheral TCRbeta sequencing was to test whether ivuxolimab changed TCR sequence diversity and led to clonal T-cell expansion. The paper covers the monotherapy dose-escalation part of the phase I ivuxolimab trial, which included N ≈ 54 patients.

The trial excluded patients who had a history of autoimmune disease or were on systemic immunosuppression. In every dose cohort, peripheral blood was drawn for TCR sequencing at baseline, cycle 4 day 1, and cycle 7 day 1. Samples were obtained from an open-label, multicenter, first-in-human phase I dose-escalation trial of ivuxolimab. Adults with locally advanced or metastatic head and neck squamous cell, hepatocellular, melanoma or renal cell carcinoma were enrolled in the trial. Before TCR sequencing, CD4+ and CD8+ T cells were separately sorted from peripheral blood. On this clone itself: No cognate antigen has been identified for it. The input lacks base qualities; no much larger clone sits a single base away.

What the study reported, not specific to this receptor: After ivuxolimab, expanded clones were on average more numerous among CD8+ T cells than among CD4+ T cells. Antigen specificity was not determined for the clonally expanded peripheral T cells. In the 0.1-3.0 mg/kg groups, partial responders had among the lowest normalized peripheral clonal expansion, particularly in CD8+ T cells. At doses of 0.1 to 3.0 mg/kg, clonal expansion of both CD4+ and CD8+ blood T cells was observed from baseline to week 6. Low levels of normalized T-cell clonal expansion were also shown by some nonresponding patients.

The CDR3 runs 18 amino acids, cysteine and phenylalanine included. Only CDR3 DNA is held: 54 bases, read in frame from base 1. Based on the germline V gene, the CDR1 and CDR2 sequences are MNHNS and SASEGT. For sequencing of the TCRbeta CDR3 region, genomic DNA was extracted from the sorted cells. TCRbeta CDR3 regions were sequenced using the immunoSEQ Assay. TCRdb mirrors the immuneACCESS table, restricted to in-frame sequences. Some clones are absent from its copies; in checked studies, under half trace to an unresolved V gene, and the reason for the others is unknown. The sample yields roughly 56,000 clones; about 91% were counted once. The ten largest clones take up approximately 20% of the sample.

Specimen: CD4+ or CD8+ T cells sorted from blood, collected in a trial of the OX40 agonist ivuxolimab. The receptor was isolated from an adult with an advanced solid tumor such as melanoma, head and neck, liver or kidney cancer. This sequence uses TRBV6-1 and TRBJ2-5; a stretch of 13 junction bases matches TRBD2. The DNA end is a closer match to TRBJ2-7, so the J assignment may be wrong. The DNA sequence is TGTGCCAGCAGGGAACTAGCGGGAGGGCCCTCGGTCGGGGTCGAGCAGTACTTC. Translated, this is CASRELAGGPSVGVEQYF.